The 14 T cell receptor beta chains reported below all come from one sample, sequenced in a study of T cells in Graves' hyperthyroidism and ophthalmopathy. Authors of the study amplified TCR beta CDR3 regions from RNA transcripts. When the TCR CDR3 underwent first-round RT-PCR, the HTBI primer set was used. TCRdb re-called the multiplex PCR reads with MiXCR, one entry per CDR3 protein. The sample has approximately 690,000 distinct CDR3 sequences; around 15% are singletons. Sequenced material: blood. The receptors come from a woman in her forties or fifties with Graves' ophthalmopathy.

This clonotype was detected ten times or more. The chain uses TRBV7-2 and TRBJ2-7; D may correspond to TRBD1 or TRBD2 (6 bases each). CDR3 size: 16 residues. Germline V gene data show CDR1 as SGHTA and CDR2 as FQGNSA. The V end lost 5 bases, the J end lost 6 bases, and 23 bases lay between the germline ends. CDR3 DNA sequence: TGTGCCAGCAGCAGTCGGACAGACGGGACTCCCCTCGAGCAGTACTTC. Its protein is CASSSRTDGTPLEQYF.

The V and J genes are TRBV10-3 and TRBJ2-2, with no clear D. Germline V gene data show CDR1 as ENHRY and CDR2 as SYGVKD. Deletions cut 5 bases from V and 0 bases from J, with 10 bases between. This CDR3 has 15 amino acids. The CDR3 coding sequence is TGTGCCATCAGTCCTCGAACCACGAACACCGGGGAGCTGTTTTTT. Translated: CAISPRTTNTGELFF.

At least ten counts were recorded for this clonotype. In nucleotides, the CDR3 is TGTGCCAGCAGCGCCCGGCCACAGGGTCCCCGAGAGACCCAGTACTTC. Translating gives CASSARPQGPRETQYF. The V and J genes are TRBV7-8 and TRBJ2-5; D perhaps matches TRBD1 (6 bases). The CDR3 contains 16 residues. V was cut by 5 bases and J by 4 bases, with 20 bases left in between. Germline CDR1 and CDR2: SGHVS and FQNEAQ. Using reference TRBV7-8 and TRBJ2-5 for the parts outside the CDR3, the full variable domain is GAGVSQSPRYKVAKRGQDVALRCDPISGHVSLFWYQQALGQGPEFLTYFQNEAQLDKSGLPSDRFFAERPEGSVSTLKIQRTQQEDSAVYLCASSARPQGPRETQYFGPGTRLLVL.

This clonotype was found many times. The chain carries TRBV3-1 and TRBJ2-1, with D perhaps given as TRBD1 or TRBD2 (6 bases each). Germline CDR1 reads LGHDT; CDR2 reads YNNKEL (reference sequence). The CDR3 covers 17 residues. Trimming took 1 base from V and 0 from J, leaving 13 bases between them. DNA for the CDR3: TGTGCCAGCAGCCAAGGGTTGGGGGGCGACTCCTACAATGAGCAGTTCTTC. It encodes CASSQGLGGDSYNEQFF.

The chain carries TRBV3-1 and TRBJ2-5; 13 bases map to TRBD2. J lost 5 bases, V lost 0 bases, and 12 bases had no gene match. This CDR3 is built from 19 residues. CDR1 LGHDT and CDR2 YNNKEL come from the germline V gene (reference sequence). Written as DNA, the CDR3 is TGTGCCAGCAGCCAAGAAAGGACTAGCGGGAGTGAGGGGTACGAGACCCAGTACTTC. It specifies CASSQERTSGSEGYETQYF.

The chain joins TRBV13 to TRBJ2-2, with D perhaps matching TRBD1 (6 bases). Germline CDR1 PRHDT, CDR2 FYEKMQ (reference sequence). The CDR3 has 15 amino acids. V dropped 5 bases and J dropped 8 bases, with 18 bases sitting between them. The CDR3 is CASSPMTGSRGELFF. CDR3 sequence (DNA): TGTGCCAGCAGCCCTATGACAGGAAGTCGTGGGGAGCTGTTTTTT.

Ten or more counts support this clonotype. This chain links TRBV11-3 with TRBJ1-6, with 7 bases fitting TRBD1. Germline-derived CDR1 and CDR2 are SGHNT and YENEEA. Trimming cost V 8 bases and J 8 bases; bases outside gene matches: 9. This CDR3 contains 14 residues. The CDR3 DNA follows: TGTGCCAGCGGCAAACGGGACAGAGATTCACCCCTCCACTTT. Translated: CASGKRDRDSPLHF.

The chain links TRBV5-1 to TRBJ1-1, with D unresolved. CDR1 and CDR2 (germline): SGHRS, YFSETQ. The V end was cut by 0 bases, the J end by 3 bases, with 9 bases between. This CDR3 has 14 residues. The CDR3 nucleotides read TGCGCCAGCAGCTTGGATGGTACGGACACTGAAGCTTTCTTT. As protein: CASSLDGTDTEAFF.

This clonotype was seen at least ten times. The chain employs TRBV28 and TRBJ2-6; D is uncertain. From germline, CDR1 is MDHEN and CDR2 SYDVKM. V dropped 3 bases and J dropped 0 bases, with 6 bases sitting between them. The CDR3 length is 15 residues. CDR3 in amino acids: CASSFEGSGANVLTF. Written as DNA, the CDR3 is TGTGCCAGCAGTTTTGAAGGCTCTGGGGCCAACGTCCTGACTTTC.

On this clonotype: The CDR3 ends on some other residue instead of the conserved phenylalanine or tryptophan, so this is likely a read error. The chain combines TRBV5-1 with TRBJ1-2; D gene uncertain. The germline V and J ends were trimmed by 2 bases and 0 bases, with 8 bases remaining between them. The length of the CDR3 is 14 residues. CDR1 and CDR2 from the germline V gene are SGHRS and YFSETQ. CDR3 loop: CASSFIGTNYGYTV. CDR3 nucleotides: TGCGCCAGCAGCTTCATCGGAACTAACTATGGCTACACCGTC.

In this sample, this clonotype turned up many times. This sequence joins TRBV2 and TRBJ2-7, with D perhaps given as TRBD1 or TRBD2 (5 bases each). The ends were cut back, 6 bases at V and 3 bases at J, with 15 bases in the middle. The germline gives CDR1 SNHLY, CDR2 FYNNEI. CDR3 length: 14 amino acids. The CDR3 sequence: CASRRGDLNYEQYF. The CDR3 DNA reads TGTGCCAGCAGGAGAGGGGACCTAAACTACGAGCAGTACTTC.

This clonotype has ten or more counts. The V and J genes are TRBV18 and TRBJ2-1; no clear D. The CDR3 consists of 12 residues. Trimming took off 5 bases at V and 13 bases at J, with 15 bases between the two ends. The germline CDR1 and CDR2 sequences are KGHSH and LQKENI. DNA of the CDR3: TGTGCCAGCTCAGCGGCAGGCGATAAACAGTTCTTC. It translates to CASSAAGDKQFF.

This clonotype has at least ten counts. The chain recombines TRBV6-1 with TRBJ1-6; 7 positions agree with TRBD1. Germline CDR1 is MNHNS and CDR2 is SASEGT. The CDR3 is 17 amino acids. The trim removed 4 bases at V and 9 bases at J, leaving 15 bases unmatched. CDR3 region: CASSGGTEEGVGSPLHF. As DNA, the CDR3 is TGTGCCAGCAGTGGCGGGACAGAGGAGGGCGTTGGTTCACCCCTCCACTTT.

The CDR3 bases are TGTGCCAGCAGTCCGATAGCGAGAAGAGGGGTCAATGAGCAGTTCTTC. Amino acids: CASSPIARRGVNEQFF. V usage is TRBV28 and J usage is TRBJ2-1; D is perhaps TRBD1 or TRBD2 (5 bases each). This CDR3 is built from 16 residues. Germline V gene data show CDR1 as MDHEN and CDR2 as SYDVKM. Trimming shortened V by 5 bases and J by 6 bases, and 20 bases separated the two germline ends.